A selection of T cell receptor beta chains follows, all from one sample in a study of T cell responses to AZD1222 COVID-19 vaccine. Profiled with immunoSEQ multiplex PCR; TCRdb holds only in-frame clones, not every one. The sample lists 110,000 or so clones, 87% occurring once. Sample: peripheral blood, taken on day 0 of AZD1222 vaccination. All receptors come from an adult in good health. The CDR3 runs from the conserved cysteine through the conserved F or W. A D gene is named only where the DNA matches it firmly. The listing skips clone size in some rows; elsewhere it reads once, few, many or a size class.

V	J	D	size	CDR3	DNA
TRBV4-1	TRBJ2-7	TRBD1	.	CASSRLDRGGYEQYF	TGCGCCAGCAGCCGGCTGGACAGGGGCGGGTACGAGCAGTACTTC
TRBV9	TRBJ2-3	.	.	CASSTGTDTQYF	TGTGCCAGCAGCACCGGCACAGATACGCAGTATTTT
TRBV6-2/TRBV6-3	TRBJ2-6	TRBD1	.	CASSYRTGALEGANVLTF	TGTGCCAGCAGTTACAGGACAGGGGCGTTGGAGGGGGCCAACGTCCTGACTTTC
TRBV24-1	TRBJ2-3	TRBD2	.	CATRTGGDATQYF	TGTGCCACCAGGACGGGAGGAGATGCTACGCAGTATTTT
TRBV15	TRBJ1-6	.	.	CATRMGQGKYNSPLHF	TGTGCCACCAGGATGGGCCAGGGAAAGTATAATTCACCCCTCCACTTT
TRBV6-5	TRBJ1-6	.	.	CASSYVVNNSPLHF	TGTGCCAGCAGTTACGTCGTCAATAATTCACCCCTCCACTTT
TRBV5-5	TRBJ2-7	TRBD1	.	CASGDRDSSYEQYF	TGTGCCAGCGGGGATCGGGACAGCTCCTACGAGCAGTACTTC
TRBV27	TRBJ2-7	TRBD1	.	CASSLRPGTGRTRGSEQYF	TGTGCCAGCAGTTTACGACCCGGGACAGGGCGCACAAGGGGCTCCGAGCAGTACTTC
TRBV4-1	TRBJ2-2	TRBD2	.	CASSQDISGSRTTGELFF	TGCGCCAGCAGCCAAGATATTAGCGGGAGTCGGACCACCGGGGAGCTGTTTTTT
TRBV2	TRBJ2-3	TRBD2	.	CASSSGRGDTQYF	TGTGCCAGCAGTAGCGGGAGGGGAGATACGCAGTATTTT
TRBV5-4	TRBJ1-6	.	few	CASSFAGWRDSPLHF	TGTGCCAGCAGCTTCGCAGGGTGGCGGGATTCACCCCTCCACTTT
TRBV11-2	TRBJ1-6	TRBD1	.	CASSQGQGASPLHF	TGTGCCAGCAGTCAGGGACAGGGAGCTTCACCCCTCCACTTT
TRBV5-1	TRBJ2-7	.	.	CASSTQGNARYEQYF	TGCGCCAGCAGCACCCAGGGTAACGCTAGGTACGAGCAGTACTTC
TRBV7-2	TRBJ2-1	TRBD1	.	CASSFLGQGYNEQFF	TGTGCCAGCAGCTTTCTAGGACAGGGGTACAATGAGCAGTTCTTC
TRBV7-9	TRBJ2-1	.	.	CASSSRGAALNNEQFF	TGTGCCAGCAGCTCCCGAGGGGCAGCTCTAAACAATGAGCAGTTCTTC
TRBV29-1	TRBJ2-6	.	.	CSVEGTHSGANVLTF	TGCAGCGTTGAGGGGACTCACTCTGGGGCCAACGTCCTGACTTTC
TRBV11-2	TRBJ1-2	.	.	CASSLTGNGYTF	TGTGCCAGCAGCTTAACAGGGAATGGCTACACCTTC
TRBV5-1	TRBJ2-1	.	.	CASSGDRNNEQFF	TGCGCCAGCAGCGGGGATCGGAACAATGAGCAGTTCTTC
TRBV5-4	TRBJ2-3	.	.	CASSLAGGSGTDTQYF	TGTGCCAGCAGCTTGGCAGGAGGAAGCGGCACAGATACGCAGTATTTT
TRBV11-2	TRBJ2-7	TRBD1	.	CASSPGGEQYF	TGTGCCAGCAGCCCAGGGGGCGAGCAGTACTTC